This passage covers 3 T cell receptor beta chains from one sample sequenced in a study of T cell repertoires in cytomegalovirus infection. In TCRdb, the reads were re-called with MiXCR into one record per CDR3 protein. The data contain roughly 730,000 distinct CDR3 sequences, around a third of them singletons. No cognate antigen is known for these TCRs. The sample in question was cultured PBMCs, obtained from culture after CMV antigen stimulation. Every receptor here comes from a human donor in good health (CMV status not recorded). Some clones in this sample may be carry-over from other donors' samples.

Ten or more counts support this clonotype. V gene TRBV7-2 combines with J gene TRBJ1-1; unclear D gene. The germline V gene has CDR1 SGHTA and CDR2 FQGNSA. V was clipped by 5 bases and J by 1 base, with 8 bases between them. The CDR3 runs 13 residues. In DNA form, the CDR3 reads TGTGCCAGCAGCCGATCAGGGAACACTGAAGCTTTCTTT. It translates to CASSRSGNTEAFF.

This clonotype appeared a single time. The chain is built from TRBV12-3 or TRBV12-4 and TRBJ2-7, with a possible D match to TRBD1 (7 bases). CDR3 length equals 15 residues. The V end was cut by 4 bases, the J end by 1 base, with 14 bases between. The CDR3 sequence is CASSSRQGGSYEQYF. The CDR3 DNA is TGTGCCAGCAGTTCGCGACAGGGAGGTTCCTACGAGCAGTACTTC.

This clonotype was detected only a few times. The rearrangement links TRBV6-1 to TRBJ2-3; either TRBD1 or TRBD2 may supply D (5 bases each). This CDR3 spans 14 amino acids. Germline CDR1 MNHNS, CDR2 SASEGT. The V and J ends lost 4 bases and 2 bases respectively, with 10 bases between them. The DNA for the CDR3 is TGTGCCAGCAGTGTCGGGACCCTCACAGATACGCAGTATTTT. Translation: CASSVGTLTDTQYF.